This is a list of T cell receptor beta chains from one sample in a study of blood T cells in healthy people across ages. Via MiXCR, TCRdb re-called the 5' RACE reads, giving one row per CDR3 protein. Among hundreds of thousands of distinct CDR3 sequences listed, about 53% were seen once. Sequencing was performed on blood. These receptors all stem from a man older than 75 in good health. CDR3s include the opening cysteine and the closing phenylalanine or tryptophan. A D gene is named only where the DNA matches it firmly. Some rows mark clone size as missing; the rest say once, few, many or name a class of expanded clone.

J: TRBJ2-7
length: 12
D: -
V: TRBV10-3
size: many
DNA: TGTGCCATCAGTGAAAAGGGGAACGAGCAGTACTTC
CDR3: CAISEKGNEQYF

J: TRBJ1-5
length: 15
D: -
V: TRBV28
size: once
DNA: TGTGCCAGCAGAAAAATGTCAGGGGATCATCAGCCCCAGCATTTT
CDR3: CASRKMSGDHQPQHF

J: TRBJ2-1
length: 11
D: -
V: TRBV29-1
size: few
DNA: TGCAGCGTTGGGTCGCTCAATGAGCAGTTCTTC
CDR3: CSVGSLNEQFF

J: TRBJ1-5
length: 12
D: -
V: TRBV20-1
size: few
DNA: TGCAGTGCTAACAGGGGCAATCAGCCCCAGCATTTT
CDR3: CSANRGNQPQHF

J: TRBJ1-1
length: 15
D: TRBD1
V: TRBV7-2
size: -
DNA: TGTGCCAGCAGCCGGGGGGGACAGGGAAACACTGAAGCTTTCTTT
CDR3: CASSRGGQGNTEAFF

J: TRBJ2-3
length: 15
D: TRBD1
V: TRBV7-3
size: few
DNA: TGTGCCAGCAGTTTCCGGGACAGGGGGACAGATACGCAGTATTTT
CDR3: CASSFRDRGTDTQYF

J: TRBJ2-2
length: 15
D: -
V: TRBV24-1
size: few
DNA: TGTGCCACCAGTGATGAGAGACGGGGCACCGGGGAGCTGTTTTTT
CDR3: CATSDERRGTGELFF

J: TRBJ2-3
length: 13
D: -
V: TRBV6-5
size: many
DNA: TGTGCCAGCAGTTACTCCACGCTTAATACGCAGTATTTT
CDR3: CASSYSTLNTQYF

J: TRBJ1-1
length: 11
D: -
V: TRBV29-1
size: -
DNA: TGCAGCGTGTTCGCTGGCACTGAAGCTTTCTTT
CDR3: CSVFAGTEAFF

J: TRBJ1-6
length: 16
D: -
V: TRBV20-1
size: -
DNA: TGCAGTGCTAGAGAGGGGGGCCTGGCCCCTAATTCACCCCTCCACTTT
CDR3: CSAREGGLAPNSPLHF

J: TRBJ2-1
length: 15
D: TRBD1
V: TRBV6-5
size: -
DNA: TGTGCCAGCAGTCCACGGACAGGTGGTTTCAAGGAGCAGTTCTTC
CDR3: CASSPRTGGFKEQFF

J: TRBJ2-1
length: 12
D: -
V: TRBV20-1
size: -
DNA: TGCAGTGGAGCTCTAGTATTGGGTGAGCAGTTCTTC
CDR3: CSGALVLGEQFF

J: TRBJ2-7
length: 14
D: TRBD2
V: TRBV27
size: many
DNA: TGTGCCAGCAGCCATGGGGCGGGAGGCGGCGAGCAGTACTTC
CDR3: CASSHGAGGGEQYF

J: TRBJ1-2
length: 17
D: TRBD1
V: TRBV7-2
size: -
DNA: TGTGCCAGCAGCCCAACCCTTATTCGGACAGGGGGCGACGGCTACACCTTC
CDR3: CASSPTLIRTGGDGYTF

J: TRBJ1-1
length: 19
D: TRBD1
V: TRBV25-1
size: few
DNA: TGTGCCAGCAGTAGAGTCGTAGACAGGGGTGTGGGAACGAACACTGAAGCTTTCTTT
CDR3: CASSRVVDRGVGTNTEAFF

J: TRBJ2-5
length: 17
D: TRBD1
V: TRBV29-1
size: few
DNA: TGCAGCGTTGAAGATCTTTCGAGGGGGCGAAGGGCAGAGACCCAGTACTTC
CDR3: CSVEDLSRGRRAETQYF

J: TRBJ2-7
length: 14
D: TRBD1
V: TRBV5-1
size: -
DNA: TGCGCCAGCAGCACGCCCGGGACAGGGAACGAGCAGTACTTC
CDR3: CASSTPGTGNEQYF

J: TRBJ2-1
length: 15
D: -
V: TRBV5-6
size: -
DNA: TGTGCCAGCAGCTTTCGGTCATCCTCCTACAATGAGCAGTTCTTC
CDR3: CASSFRSSSYNEQFF

J: TRBJ2-1
length: 17
D: TRBD2
V: TRBV10-3
size: -
DNA: TGTGCCATCAGTGAGTGGGGGGAGGGGAGCTCCTACAATGAGCAGTTCTTC
CDR3: CAISEWGEGSSYNEQFF

J: TRBJ2-7
length: 14
D: TRBD1
V: TRBV2
size: -
DNA: TGTGCCAGCAGACCGGGACAGGGGGTATCCGAGCAGTACTTC
CDR3: CASRPGQGVSEQYF

J: TRBJ2-1
length: 11
D: -
V: TRBV12-3/TRBV12-4
size: -
DNA: TGTGCCAGCAGTTTAAATGAGGAGCAGTTCTTC
CDR3: CASSLNEEQFF

J: TRBJ1-6
length: 14
D: -
V: TRBV9
size: few
DNA: TGTGCCAGCAGCGTAAAGCATATGGAGTCACCCCTCCACTTT
CDR3: CASSVKHMESPLHF

J: TRBJ2-1
length: 18
D: TRBD1
V: TRBV24-1
size: -
DNA: TGTGCCACCAGTGATTTACCCCGGGACAGGGACACCTACAATGAGCAGTTCTTC
CDR3: CATSDLPRDRDTYNEQFF

J: TRBJ1-1
length: 14
D: -
V: TRBV4-1
size: -
DNA: TGCGCCAGCAGCTTACTCAGGGAGAACACTGAAGCTTTCTTT
CDR3: CASSLLRENTEAFF

J: TRBJ1-6
length: 13
D: TRBD1
V: TRBV29-1
size: -
DNA: TGCAGCGTTTCCAGGGGGAGCAATTCACCCCTCCACTTT
CDR3: CSVSRGSNSPLHF

J: TRBJ2-7
length: 16
D: TRBD2
V: TRBV4-1
size: once
DNA: TGCGCCAGCAGCCCCGGGACTAGCGGGGCCACCTACGAGCAGTACTTC
CDR3: CASSPGTSGATYEQYF

J: TRBJ1-1
length: 13
D: -
V: TRBV11-3
size: few
DNA: TGTGCCAGCAGCTTCAAATGGGGAACTGAAGCTTTCTTT
CDR3: CASSFKWGTEAFF

J: TRBJ2-2
length: 15
D: -
V: TRBV12-3/TRBV12-4
size: -
DNA: TGTGCCAGCAGACACCGGGACTTGAACACCGGGGAGCTGTTTTTT
CDR3: CASRHRDLNTGELFF

J: TRBJ2-1
length: 15
D: -
V: TRBV7-2
size: few
DNA: TGTGCCAGCAGCATGGGACCGGGCAGGGGCAATGAGCAGTTCTTC
CDR3: CASSMGPGRGNEQFF

J: TRBJ2-5
length: 14
D: TRBD2
V: TRBV5-6
size: -
DNA: TGTGCCAGCAGCTTTTACAGCGGGACGGAGACCCAGTACTTC
CDR3: CASSFYSGTETQYF

J: TRBJ2-1
length: 16
D: TRBD2
V: TRBV5-1
size: -
DNA: TGCGCCAGCAGCTTCGGAGCGGGGAGCTCCTACAATGAGCAGTTCTTC
CDR3: CASSFGAGSSYNEQFF

J: TRBJ2-1
length: 16
D: TRBD1
V: TRBV7-2
size: -
DNA: TGTGTCAGCAGCTCCGCGGGGCAGGGGGCAATCAATGAGCAGTTCTTC
CDR3: CVSSSAGQGAINEQFF

J: TRBJ1-4
length: 19
D: TRBD1
V: TRBV11-2
size: -
DNA: TGTGCCAGCAGCTTTGGGATCAGGACAGGTGGTAGTTTTCGGGAAAAACTGTTTTTT
CDR3: CASSFGIRTGGSFREKLFF

J: TRBJ1-6
length: 13
D: -
V: TRBV7-2
size: -
DNA: TGTGCCAGCAGCAACTACAGGGTTTCTCCCCTCCACTTT
CDR3: CASSNYRVSPLHF

J: TRBJ2-6
length: 16
D: TRBD1
V: TRBV28
size: few
DNA: TGTGCCAGCAGTTTATGGCAGGGGGCTGGGGCCAACGTCCTGACTTTC
CDR3: CASSLWQGAGANVLTF

J: TRBJ2-1
length: 15
D: TRBD2
V: TRBV27
size: -
DNA: TGTGCCAGCAGTTTCCAGCGGACGGGGGGCAATGAGCAGTTCTTC
CDR3: CASSFQRTGGNEQFF

J: TRBJ1-5
length: 15
D: -
V: TRBV5-1
size: -
DNA: TGCGCCAGCAGCTTGGCCGGGAGGGTCGATCAGCCCCAGCATTTT
CDR3: CASSLAGRVDQPQHF

J: TRBJ2-5
length: 15
D: TRBD2
V: TRBV6-5
size: -
DNA: TGTGCCAGCAAACCGAATAGCGGGAGGGAAGAGACCCAGTACTTC
CDR3: CASKPNSGREETQYF

J: TRBJ2-1
length: 11
D: -
V: TRBV29-1
size: many
DNA: TGCAGCGTTGAAGGATGGGATGAGCAGTTCTTC
CDR3: CSVEGWDEQFF

J: TRBJ2-5
length: 15
D: -
V: TRBV24-1
size: -
DNA: TGTGCCACCAGTGATTCAGACCACTACCAAGAGACCCAGTACTTC
CDR3: CATSDSDHYQETQYF

J: TRBJ1-4
length: 16
D: TRBD1
V: TRBV7-2
size: -
DNA: TGTGCCAGCAGCTTGGGGGACAGATTGGGTAATGAAAAACTGTTTTTT
CDR3: CASSLGDRLGNEKLFF

J: TRBJ2-5
length: 15
D: TRBD2
V: TRBV2
size: -
DNA: TGTGCCAGCACGGGGACTAGCGGGAGTGTGAAGACCCAGTACTTC
CDR3: CASTGTSGSVKTQYF

J: TRBJ2-5
length: 17
D: TRBD2
V: TRBV24-1
size: -
DNA: TGTGCCACCTCTCCAAGGACTAGCGGGATTGGGGGAGAGACCCAGTACTTC
CDR3: CATSPRTSGIGGETQYF

J: TRBJ2-1
length: 16
D: TRBD1
V: TRBV5-1
size: -
DNA: TGCGCCAGCAGCTCAGCCCGGACAGGGCCCTACAATGAGCAGTTCTTC
CDR3: CASSSARTGPYNEQFF

J: TRBJ2-5
length: 17
D: -
V: TRBV9
size: -
DNA: TGTGCCAGCAGCAGAAGGGAGGGGGAGGCCCTTTTCAATGAGCAGTACTTC
CDR3: CASSRREGEALFNEQYF

J: TRBJ2-2
length: 16
D: TRBD1
V: TRBV7-2
size: -
DNA: TGTGCCAGCAGCTTAAGCCGGGACAGGCCCACCGGGGAGCTGTTTTTT
CDR3: CASSLSRDRPTGELFF

J: TRBJ2-4
length: 17
D: -
V: TRBV7-8
size: -
DNA: TGTGCCAGCAGCTTAGAGGGAAATCCCGGGGCCAAAAACATTCAGTACTTC
CDR3: CASSLEGNPGAKNIQYF

J: TRBJ1-1
length: 14
D: -
V: TRBV7-9
size: -
DNA: TGTGCCAGCAGCTACGATCTAAGGAACACTGAAGCTTTCTTT
CDR3: CASSYDLRNTEAFF

J: TRBJ2-1
length: 16
D: -
V: TRBV5-6
size: -
DNA: TGTGCCAGCAGCTTGTACACGGGACCCACCTACAATGAGCAGTTCTTC
CDR3: CASSLYTGPTYNEQFF